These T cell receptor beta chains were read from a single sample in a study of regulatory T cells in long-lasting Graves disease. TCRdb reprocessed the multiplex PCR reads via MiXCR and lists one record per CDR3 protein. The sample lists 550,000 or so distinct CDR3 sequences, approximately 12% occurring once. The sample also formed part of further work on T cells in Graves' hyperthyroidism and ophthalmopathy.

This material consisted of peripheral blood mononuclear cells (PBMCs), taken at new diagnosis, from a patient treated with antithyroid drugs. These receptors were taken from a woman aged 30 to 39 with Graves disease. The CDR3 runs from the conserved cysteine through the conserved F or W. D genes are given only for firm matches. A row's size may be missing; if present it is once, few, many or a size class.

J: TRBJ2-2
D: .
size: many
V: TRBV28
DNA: TGTGCCAGCAGTTTCCCCAGAAACGGCGGCGGGGAGCTGTTTTTT
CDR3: CASSFPRNGGGELFF

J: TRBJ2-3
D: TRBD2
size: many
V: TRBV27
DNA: TGTGCCAGCAGTTTATGGGGGGGAGTAGCCGATACGCAGTATTTT
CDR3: CASSLWGGVADTQYF

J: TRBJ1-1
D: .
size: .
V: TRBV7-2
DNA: TGTGCCAGCAGCGCGAACCTCAGGGGACCTGAAGCTTTCTTT
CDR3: CASSANLRGPEAFF

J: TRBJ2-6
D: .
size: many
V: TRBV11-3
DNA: TGTGCCAGCAGCTTTCAGGGGGCCAACGTCCTGACTTTC
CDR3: CASSFQGANVLTF

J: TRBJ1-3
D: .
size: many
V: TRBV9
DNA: TGTGCCAGCAATCAAGGGTTGTCTGGAAACACCATATATTTT
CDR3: CASNQGLSGNTIYF

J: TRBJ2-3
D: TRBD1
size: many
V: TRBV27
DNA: TGTGCCAGCAGTTTCCGACAGGGGAGGACAGATACGCAGTATTTT
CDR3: CASSFRQGRTDTQYF

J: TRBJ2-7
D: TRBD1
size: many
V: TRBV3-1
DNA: TGTGCCAGCAGCCCATACAGGGGAGAGCAGTACTTC
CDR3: CASSPYRGEQYF

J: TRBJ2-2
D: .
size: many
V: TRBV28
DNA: TGTGCCAGCAGCCTTGAGGTAGCCGGGGAGCTGTTTTTT
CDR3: CASSLEVAGELFF

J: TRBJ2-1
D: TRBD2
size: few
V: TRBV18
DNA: TGTGCCAGCTCACTGGGACTAGCGGGACCCGCCTCCTACAATGAGCAGTTCTTC
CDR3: CASSLGLAGPASYNEQFF

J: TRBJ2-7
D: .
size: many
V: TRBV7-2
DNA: TGTGCCAGCAGCCCTCGGGGCGTAAGCTCCTACGAGCAGTACTTC
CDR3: CASSPRGVSSYEQYF

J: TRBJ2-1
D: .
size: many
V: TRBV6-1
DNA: TGTGCCAGCAGTCGCCCGGGTCAGTATAACAATGAGCAGTTCTTC
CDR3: CASSRPGQYNNEQFF

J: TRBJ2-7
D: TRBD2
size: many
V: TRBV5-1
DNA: TGCGCCAGCAGCTTGGCAGGATTAGCGGGAGGTCACGAGCAGTACTTC
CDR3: CASSLAGLAGGHEQYF

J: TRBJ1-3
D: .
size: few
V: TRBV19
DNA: TGTGCCAGTAGCCCGAACAGGGTAGCTGGAAACACCATATATTTT
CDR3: CASSPNRVAGNTIYF